What follows is one T cell receptor beta chain and its context. It lacks a known antigen. The sample holds no much larger clone one base away, and base qualities are not on file. TCRbeta CDR3 regions were amplified from genomic DNA using the immunoSEQ Assay, a bias-controlled multiplex PCR. The original pipeline was this. The number of nucleated cells in each sample was estimated by amplification of reference gene primers within the assay. Sequence reads were collapsed and filtered to measure the absolute abundance of every unique TCRbeta CDR3 rearrangement. For each sample, productive Simpson clonality was calculated as the square root of Simpson's diversity index over productive rearrangements. TCRdb re-hosts the immuneACCESS table, in-frame sequences only. Its copies lack some clones; in the studies checked, an unresolved V gene accounts for under half of them, and the cause for the rest is not known. V, J and clone size reflect that table, while D and trimming were determined from the DNA. The sample yields around 190,000 clones; roughly nine tenths were counted once. Of the sample, about 20% falls within the top ten clones.

The collaborating institutions used their own protocols to collect whole blood in K2EDTA tubes. For TCRbeta analysis, collaborators shipped samples in one of three forms: frozen whole blood, isolated PBMCs, or DNA extracted from either of those sample types. Sequences WSHSY (CDR1) and SAAADI (CDR2) are obtained from the germline V gene. The V end loses 8 bases and the J end loses 2 bases, and a stretch of 15 bases separates them. Inclusive of the bounding cysteine and phenylalanine, the CDR3 is 14 residues long. The sequence is cut down to CDR3 DNA, 42 bases in frame from base 1. The sample is drawn from a study of blood T cell repertoires in COVID-19 (TCRdb year 2020). Broadly, across the study: Collaborator samples came from the United States, Italy and Spain and covered acute and convalescent phases of COVID-19. Nearly every sample came with metadata listing a de-identified subject ID, COVID-19 status, age in years and sex. The material from the prospective study consisted of cDNA or gDNA derived from T cells, B-cell-depleted T cells, or PBMCs. A freely available public database, intended as a resource for researchers studying the immune response to SARS-CoV-2, is where the repertoires were released. Where available, HLA class I and class II types were obtained from metadata supplied by the sample provider rather than from assay-based typing. The dataset comprised deeply sampled blood TCRbeta repertoires from subjects exposed to, actively infected with, or recovered from COVID-19. The samples were drawn from the first 160 participants of the ongoing ImmuneRACE study and from 1,254 subjects provided by 6 global collaborators. On the study overall, not on this receptor specifically: The amount of clinical and demographic metadata varied by source and participant and was provided uncurated.

The source of this sequence is a man between 65 and 85 years old with active or convalescent COVID-19. The chain employs TRBV10-2 and TRBJ2-5; TRBD2 could be the D gene, as 7 bases match. The sequenced material came from peripheral blood. The DNA sequence reads TGCGCCAGCGGGGGGGCCGGGGGGCAAGAGACCCAGTACTTC. Its product reads: CASGGAGGQETQYF.